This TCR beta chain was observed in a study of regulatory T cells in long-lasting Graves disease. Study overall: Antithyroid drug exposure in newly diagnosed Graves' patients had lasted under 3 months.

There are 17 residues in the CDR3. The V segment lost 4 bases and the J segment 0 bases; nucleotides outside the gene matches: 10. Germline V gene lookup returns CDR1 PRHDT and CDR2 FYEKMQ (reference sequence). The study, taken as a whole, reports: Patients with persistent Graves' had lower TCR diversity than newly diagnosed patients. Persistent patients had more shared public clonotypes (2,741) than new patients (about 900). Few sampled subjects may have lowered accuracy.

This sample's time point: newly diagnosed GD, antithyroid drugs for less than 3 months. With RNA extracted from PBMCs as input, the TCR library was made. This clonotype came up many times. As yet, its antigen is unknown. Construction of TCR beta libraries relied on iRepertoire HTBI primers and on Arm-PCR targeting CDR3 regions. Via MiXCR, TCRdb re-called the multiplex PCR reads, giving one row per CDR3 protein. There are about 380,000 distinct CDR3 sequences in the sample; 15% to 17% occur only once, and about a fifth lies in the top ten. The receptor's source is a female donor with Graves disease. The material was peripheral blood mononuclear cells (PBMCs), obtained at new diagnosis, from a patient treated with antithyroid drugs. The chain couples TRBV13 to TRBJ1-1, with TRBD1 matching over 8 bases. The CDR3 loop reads CASSSRGRFEMNTEAFF. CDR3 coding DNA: TGTGCCAGCAGCTCCAGGGGGCGGTTCGAGATGAACACTGAAGCTTTCTTT.